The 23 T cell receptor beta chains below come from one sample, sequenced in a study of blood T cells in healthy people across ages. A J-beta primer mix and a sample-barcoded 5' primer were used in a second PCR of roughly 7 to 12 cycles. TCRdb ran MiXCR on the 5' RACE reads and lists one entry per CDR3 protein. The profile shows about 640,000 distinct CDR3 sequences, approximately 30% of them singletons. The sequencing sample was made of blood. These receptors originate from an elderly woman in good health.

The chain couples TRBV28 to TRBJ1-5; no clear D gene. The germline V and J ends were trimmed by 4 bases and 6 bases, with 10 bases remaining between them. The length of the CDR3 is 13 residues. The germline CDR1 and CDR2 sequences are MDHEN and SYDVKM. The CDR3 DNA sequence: TGTGCCAGCAGTTCCAGCGTAAGTCAGCCCCAGCATTTT. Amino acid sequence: CASSSSVSQPQHF.

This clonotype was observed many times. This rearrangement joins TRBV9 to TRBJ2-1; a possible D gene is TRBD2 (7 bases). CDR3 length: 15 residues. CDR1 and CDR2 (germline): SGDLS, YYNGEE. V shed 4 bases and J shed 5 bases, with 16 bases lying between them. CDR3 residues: CASSPRGGANNEQFF. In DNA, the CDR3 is TGTGCCAGCAGCCCGAGAGGGGGGGCCAACAATGAGCAGTTCTTC.

This CDR3 is CSAREGTLNTEAFF. The CDR3 coding sequence is TGCAGTGCTAGAGAAGGGACATTGAACACTGAAGCTTTCTTT. The V and J genes are TRBV20-1 and TRBJ1-1, with D possibly being TRBD1 (6 bases). Trimming pared 0 bases from V and 0 bases from J, leaving 8 bases between. The CDR3 extends over 14 amino acids. Germline CDR1 DFQATT, CDR2 SNEGSKA (reference sequence).

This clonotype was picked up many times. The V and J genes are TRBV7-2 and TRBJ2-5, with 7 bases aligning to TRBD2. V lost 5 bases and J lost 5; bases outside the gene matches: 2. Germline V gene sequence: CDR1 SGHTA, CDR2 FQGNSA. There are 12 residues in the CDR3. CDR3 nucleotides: TGTGCCAGCAGCCGGGGGGTGGAGACCCAGTACTTC. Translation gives CASSRGVETQYF.

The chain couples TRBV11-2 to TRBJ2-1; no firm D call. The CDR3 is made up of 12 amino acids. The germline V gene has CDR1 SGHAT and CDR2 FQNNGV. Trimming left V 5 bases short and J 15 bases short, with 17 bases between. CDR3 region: CASSEDGGARFF. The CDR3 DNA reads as TGTGCCAGCAGCGAGGACGGCGGAGCTAGGTTCTTC.

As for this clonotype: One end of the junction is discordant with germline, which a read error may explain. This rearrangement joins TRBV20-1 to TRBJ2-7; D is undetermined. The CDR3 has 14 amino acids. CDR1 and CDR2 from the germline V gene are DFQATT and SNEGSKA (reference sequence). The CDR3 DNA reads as TGCAGTGCCAAGGAGCCGGGCTACCCCTATGAGCAGTACTTC. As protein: CSAKEPGYPYEQYF.

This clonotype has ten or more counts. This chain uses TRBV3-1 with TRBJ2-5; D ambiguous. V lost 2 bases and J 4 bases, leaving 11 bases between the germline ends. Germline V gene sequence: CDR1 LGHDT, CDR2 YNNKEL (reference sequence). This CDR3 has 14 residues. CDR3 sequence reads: CASSQLRWGETQYF. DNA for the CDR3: TGTGCCAGCAGCCAACTCAGATGGGGAGAGACCCAGTACTTC.

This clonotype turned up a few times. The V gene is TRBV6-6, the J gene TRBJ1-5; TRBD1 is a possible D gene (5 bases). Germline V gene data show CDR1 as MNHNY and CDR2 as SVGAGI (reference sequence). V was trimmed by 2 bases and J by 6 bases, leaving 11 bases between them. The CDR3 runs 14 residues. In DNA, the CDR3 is TGTGCCAGCAGTTACCCCGGGGGACCTCAGCCCCAGCATTTT. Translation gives CASSYPGGPQPQHF.

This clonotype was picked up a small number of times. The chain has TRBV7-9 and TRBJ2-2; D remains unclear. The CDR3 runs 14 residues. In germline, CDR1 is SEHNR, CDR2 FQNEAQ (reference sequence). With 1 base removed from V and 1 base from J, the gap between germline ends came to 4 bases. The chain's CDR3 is CASSLGQNTGELFF. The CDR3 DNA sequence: TGTGCCAGCAGCTTAGGACAGAACACCGGGGAGCTGTTTTTT.

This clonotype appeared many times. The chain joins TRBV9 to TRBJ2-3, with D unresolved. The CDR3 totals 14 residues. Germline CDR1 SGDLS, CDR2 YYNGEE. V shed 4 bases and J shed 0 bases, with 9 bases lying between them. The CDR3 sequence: CASSPFGSTDTQYF. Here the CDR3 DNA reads TGTGCCAGCAGCCCCTTCGGAAGCACAGATACGCAGTATTTT.

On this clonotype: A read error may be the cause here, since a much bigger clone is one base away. Written as DNA, the CDR3 is TGCAGTGCTAGAGATCTACGGCGGGTAGCGGGGGGACAAGAGACCCAGTTCTTC. This gives the protein CSARDLRRVAGGQETQFF. The chain joins TRBV20-1 to TRBJ2-5; TRBD2 matches 10 bases. Near its end, the DNA agrees better with TRBJ2-1, so the J call may be wrong. Germline assignment: CDR1 DFQATT and CDR2 SNEGSKA (reference sequence). This CDR3 comprises 18 residues.

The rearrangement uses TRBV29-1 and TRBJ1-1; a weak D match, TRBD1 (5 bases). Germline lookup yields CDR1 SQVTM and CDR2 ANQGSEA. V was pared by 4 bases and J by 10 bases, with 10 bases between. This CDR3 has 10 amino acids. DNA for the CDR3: TGCAGCGTTGTACGCCAGGGAGCTTTCTTT. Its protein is CSVVRQGAFF.

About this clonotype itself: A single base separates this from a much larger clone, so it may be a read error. CDR3 nucleotide sequence: TGTGCCGGCAGCGTAGGAGGAGGGCGGAATGAGCAGTTCTTC. It codes for CAGSVGGGRNEQFF. V gene TRBV9 combines with J gene TRBJ2-1; TRBD2 is a possible D gene (6 bases). Germline V CDR1 and CDR2: SGDLS, YYNGEE. The CDR3 covers 14 residues. The full variable domain, completed using reference TRBV9 and TRBJ2-1, is DSGVTQTPKHLITATGQRVTLRCSPRSGDLSVYWYQQSLDQGLQFLIQYYNGEERAKGNILERFSAQQFPDLHSELNLSSLELGDSALYFCAGSVGGGRNEQFFGPGTRLTVL.

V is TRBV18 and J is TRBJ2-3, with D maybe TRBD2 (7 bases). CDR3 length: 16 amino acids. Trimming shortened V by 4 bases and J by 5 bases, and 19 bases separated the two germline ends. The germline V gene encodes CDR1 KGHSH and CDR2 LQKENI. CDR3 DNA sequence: TGTGCCAGCTCACTTCTCGAGGGGGGGCAAGGAGATACGCAGTATTTT. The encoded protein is CASSLLEGGQGDTQYF.

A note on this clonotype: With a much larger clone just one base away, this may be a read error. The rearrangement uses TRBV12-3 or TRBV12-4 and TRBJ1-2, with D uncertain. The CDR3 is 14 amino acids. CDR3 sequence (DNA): TGTGCCGGCAGTTCCTCACAAGGAACCGCTAGGGCCACCTTC. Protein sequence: CAGSSSQGTARATF.

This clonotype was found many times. The CDR3 coding sequence is TGTGCCAGCAGCCTCAATCTAGCGGGGGGGCTCAATGAGCAGTTCTTC. Amino acid sequence: CASSLNLAGGLNEQFF. The chain combines TRBV12-3 or TRBV12-4 with TRBJ2-1; 12 bases align to TRBD2. After removal of 6 bases from V and 6 bases from J, the junction contained 9 bases not matched to a gene. The CDR3 spans 16 residues.

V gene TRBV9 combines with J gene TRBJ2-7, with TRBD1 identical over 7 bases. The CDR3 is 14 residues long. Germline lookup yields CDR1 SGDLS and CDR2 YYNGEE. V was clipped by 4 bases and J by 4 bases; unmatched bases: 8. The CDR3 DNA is TGTGCCAGCAGCCCGGACAGGAAGGCGTACGAGCAGTACTTC. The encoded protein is CASSPDRKAYEQYF.

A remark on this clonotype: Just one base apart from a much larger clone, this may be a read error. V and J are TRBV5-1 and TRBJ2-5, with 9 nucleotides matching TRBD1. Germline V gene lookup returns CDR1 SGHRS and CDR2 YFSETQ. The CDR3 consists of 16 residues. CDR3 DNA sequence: TGCGCCAGCAGCTTATCACAGGGGGCGTTGTGGGAGACCCGGTACTTC. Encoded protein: CASSLSQGALWETRYF.

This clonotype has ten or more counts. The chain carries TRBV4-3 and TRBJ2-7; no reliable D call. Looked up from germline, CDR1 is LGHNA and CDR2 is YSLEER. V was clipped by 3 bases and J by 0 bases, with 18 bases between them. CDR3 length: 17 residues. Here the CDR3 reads CASSQFLVAPSSYEQYF. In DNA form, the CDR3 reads TGCGCCAGCAGCCAGTTCTTAGTGGCCCCGAGCTCCTACGAGCAGTACTTC.

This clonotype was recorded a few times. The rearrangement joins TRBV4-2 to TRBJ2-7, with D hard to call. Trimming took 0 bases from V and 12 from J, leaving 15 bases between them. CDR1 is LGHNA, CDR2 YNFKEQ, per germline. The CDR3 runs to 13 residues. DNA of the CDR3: TGTGCCAGCAGCCAAGATACCGGGCGTTGGTGGTACTTC. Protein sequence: CASSQDTGRWWYF.

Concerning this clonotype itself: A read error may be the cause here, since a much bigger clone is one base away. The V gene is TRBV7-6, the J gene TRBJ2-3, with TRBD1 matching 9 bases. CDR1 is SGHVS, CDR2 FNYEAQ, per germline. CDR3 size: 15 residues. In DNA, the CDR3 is TGTGCCAGCGGGGACAGGGCAGGGGTCACAGATACGCGGTATTTT. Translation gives CASGDRAGVTDTRYF.

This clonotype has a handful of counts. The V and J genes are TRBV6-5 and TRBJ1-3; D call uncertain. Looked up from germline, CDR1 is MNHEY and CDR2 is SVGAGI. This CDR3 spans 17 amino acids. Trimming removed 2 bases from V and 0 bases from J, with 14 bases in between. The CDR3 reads CASSYGRTLHSGNTIYF. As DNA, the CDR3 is TGTGCCAGCAGTTACGGAAGGACGCTTCACTCTGGAAACACCATATATTTT.

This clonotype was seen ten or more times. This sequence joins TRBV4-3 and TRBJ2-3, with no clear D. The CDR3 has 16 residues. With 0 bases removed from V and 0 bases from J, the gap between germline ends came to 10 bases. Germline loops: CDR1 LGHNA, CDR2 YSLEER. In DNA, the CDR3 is TGCGCCAGCAGCCAAGAATTCTTGGGTAGCACAGATACGCAGTATTTT. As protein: CASSQEFLGSTDTQYF.